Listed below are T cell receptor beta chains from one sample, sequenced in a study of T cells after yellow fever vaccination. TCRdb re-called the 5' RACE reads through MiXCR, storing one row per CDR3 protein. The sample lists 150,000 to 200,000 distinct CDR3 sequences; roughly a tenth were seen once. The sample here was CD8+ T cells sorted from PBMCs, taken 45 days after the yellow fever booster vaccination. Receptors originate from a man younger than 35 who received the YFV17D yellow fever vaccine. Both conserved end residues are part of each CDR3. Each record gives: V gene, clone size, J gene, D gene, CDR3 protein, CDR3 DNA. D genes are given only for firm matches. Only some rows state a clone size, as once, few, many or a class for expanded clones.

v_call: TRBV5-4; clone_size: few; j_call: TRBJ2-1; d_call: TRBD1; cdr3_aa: CASSPGTGVVEQFF; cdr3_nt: TGTGCCAGCAGCCCCGGGACAGGGGTCGTTGAGCAGTTCTTC
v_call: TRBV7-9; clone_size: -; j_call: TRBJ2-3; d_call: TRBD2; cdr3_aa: CASSPTSGESTDTQYF; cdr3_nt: TGTGCCAGCAGTCCGACTAGCGGGGAGAGCACAGATACGCAGTATTTT
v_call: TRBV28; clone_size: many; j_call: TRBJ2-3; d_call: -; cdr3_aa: CASSYSSSTDTQYF; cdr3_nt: TGTGCCAGCAGTTACAGTTCTAGCACAGATACGCAGTATTTT
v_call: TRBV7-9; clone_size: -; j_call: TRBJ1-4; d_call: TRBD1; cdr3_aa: CASSLRQGSNEKLFF; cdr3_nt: TGTGCCAGCAGCCTCCGACAGGGCTCTAATGAAAAACTGTTTTTT
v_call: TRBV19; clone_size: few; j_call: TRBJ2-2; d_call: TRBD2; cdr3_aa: CASRGVAGSRELFF; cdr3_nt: TGTGCCAGCCGAGGAGTAGCGGGGTCGAGGGAGCTGTTTTTT
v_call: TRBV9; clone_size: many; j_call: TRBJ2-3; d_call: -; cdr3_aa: CASSSEGTAANTQYF; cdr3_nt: TGTGCCAGCAGCTCAGAGGGTACAGCCGCGAATACGCAGTATTTT
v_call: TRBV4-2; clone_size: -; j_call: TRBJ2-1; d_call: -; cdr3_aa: CASSQLRGVGQFF; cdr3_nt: TGTGCCAGCAGCCAACTTCGAGGGGTCGGGCAGTTCTTC
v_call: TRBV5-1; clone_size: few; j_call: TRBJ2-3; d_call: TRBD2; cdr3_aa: CASSLLLTSGAKKSDTQYF; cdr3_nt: TGCGCCAGCAGCTTGTTATTGACTAGCGGGGCTAAAAAGTCGGATACGCAGTATTTT
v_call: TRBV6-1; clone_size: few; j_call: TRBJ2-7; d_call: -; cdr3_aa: CASSEFGQTYEQYF; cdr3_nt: TGTGCCAGCAGTGAGTTCGGACAGACATACGAGCAGTACTTC
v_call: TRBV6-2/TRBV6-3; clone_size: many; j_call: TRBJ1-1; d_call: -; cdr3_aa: CASRIQGTGNTEAFF; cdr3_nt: TGTGCCAGCAGAATTCAGGGAACGGGGAACACTGAAGCTTTCTTT
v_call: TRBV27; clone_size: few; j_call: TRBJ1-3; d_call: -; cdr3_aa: CASSSGTQGNTIYF; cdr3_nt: TGTGCCAGCAGCTCCGGGACACAAGGAAACACCATATATTTT
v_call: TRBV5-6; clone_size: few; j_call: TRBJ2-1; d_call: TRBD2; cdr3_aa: CASSFGTSDEQFF; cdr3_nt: TGTGCCAGCAGCTTTGGGACTAGCGATGAGCAGTTCTTC
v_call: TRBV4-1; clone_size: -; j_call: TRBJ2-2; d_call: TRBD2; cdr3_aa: CASSQPRTSVADGELFF; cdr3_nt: TGCGCCAGCAGCCAACCTAGGACTAGCGTTGCGGACGGGGAGCTGTTTTTT
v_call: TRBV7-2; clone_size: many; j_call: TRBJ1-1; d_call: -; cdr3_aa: CASSPGPSQGAFF; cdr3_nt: TGTGCCAGCAGCCCTGGGCCTTCCCAGGGAGCTTTCTTT
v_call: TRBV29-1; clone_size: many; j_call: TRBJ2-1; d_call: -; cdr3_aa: CSVVGLGRYEQFF; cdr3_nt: TGCAGCGTTGTCGGACTCGGTCGTTATGAGCAGTTCTTC
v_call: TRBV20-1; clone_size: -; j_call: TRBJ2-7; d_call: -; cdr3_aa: CSARDQSRTGPYEQYF; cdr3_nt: TGCAGTGCTAGAGACCAAAGCCGGACGGGACCCTACGAGCAGTACTTC
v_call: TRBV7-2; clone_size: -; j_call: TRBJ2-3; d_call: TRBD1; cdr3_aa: CASSYGTVLPDTQYF; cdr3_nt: TGTGCCAGCAGCTACGGGACAGTCCTGCCAGATACGCAGTATTTT
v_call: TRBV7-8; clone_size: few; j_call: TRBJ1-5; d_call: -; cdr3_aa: CASSFRDNQPQHF; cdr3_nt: TGTGCCAGCAGCTTCCGAGACAATCAGCCCCAGCATTTT
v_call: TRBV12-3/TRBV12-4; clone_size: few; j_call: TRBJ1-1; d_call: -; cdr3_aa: CASRPGPLLPEAFF; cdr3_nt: TGTGCCAGCAGACCTGGACCGTTACTGCCTGAAGCTTTCTTT
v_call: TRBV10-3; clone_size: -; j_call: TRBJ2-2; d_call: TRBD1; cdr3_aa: CAVLRAGGIDTGELFF; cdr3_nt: TGTGCCGTATTGAGGGCAGGGGGAATTGACACCGGGGAGCTGTTTTTT
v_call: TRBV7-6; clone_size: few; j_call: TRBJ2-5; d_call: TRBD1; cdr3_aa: CASTAPTGAQETQYF; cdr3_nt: TGTGCCAGCACGGCCCCCACAGGGGCACAAGAGACCCAGTACTTC
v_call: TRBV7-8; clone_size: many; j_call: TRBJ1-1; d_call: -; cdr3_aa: CASSHTGEAFF; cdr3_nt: TGTGCCAGCAGCCATACAGGGGAAGCTTTCTTT
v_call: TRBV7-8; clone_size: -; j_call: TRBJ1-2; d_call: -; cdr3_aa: CASSLGEWYNYGYTF; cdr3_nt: TGTGCCAGCAGCTTAGGCGAGTGGTATAACTATGGCTACACCTTC
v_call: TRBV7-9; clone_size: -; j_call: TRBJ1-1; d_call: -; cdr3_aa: CASSLERQNTEAFF; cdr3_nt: TGTGCCAGCAGCTTAGAACGGCAGAACACTGAAGCTTTCTTT
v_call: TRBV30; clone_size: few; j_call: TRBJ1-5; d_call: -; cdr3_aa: CAWSQGVGNQPQHF; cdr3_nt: TGTGCCTGGAGTCAGGGTGTTGGAAATCAGCCCCAGCATTTT
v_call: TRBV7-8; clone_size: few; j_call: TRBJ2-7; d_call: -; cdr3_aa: CASSVPGTASF; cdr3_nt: TGTGCCAGCAGCGTCCCCGGGACCGCAAGCTTC
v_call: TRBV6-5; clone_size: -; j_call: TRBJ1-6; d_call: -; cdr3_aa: CASSPSPSPGHGSPLHF; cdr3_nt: TGTGCCAGCAGTCCCAGCCCTTCCCCAGGGCACGGATCACCCCTCCACTTT
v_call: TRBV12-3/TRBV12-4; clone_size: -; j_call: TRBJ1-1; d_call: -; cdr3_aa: CASSVTMNTEAFF; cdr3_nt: TGTGCCAGCAGTGTAACCATGAACACTGAAGCTTTCTTT
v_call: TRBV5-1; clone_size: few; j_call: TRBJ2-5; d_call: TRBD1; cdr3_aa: CASSGPSPDRVNFQETQYF; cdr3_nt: TGCGCCAGCAGCGGCCCTTCTCCGGACAGGGTCAATTTCCAAGAGACCCAGTACTTC
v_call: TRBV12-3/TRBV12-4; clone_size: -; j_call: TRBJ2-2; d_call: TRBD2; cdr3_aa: CASRTGLATWNTGELFF; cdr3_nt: TGTGCCAGCAGGACGGGACTAGCTACGTGGAACACCGGGGAGCTGTTTTTT
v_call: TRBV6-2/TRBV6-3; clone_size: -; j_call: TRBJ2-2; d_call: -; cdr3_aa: CASSYLDTGELFF; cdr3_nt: TGTGCCAGCAGTTACCTGGATACCGGGGAGCTGTTTTTT
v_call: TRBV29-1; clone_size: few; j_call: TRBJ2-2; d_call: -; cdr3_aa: CSVEQGLNTGELFF; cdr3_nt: TGCAGCGTCGAACAGGGCCTGAACACCGGGGAGCTGTTTTTT
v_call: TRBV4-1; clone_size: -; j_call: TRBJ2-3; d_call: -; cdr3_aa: CASSQGGSGTDTQYF; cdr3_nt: TGCGCCAGCAGCCAAGGGGGGTCCGGCACAGATACGCAGTATTTT
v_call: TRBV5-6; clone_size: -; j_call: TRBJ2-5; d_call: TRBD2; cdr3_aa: CASSGKSSGGPQETQYF; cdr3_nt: TGTGCCAGCAGCGGTAAAAGTAGCGGGGGGCCCCAAGAGACCCAGTACTTC
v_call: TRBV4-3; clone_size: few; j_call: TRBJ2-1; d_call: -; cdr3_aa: CASSQEGPNEQFF; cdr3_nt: TGCGCCAGCAGCCAAGAGGGACCCAATGAGCAGTTCTTC
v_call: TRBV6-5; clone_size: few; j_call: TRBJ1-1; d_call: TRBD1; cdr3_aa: CASSQGGEAFF; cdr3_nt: TGTGCCAGCAGCCAGGGGGGTGAAGCTTTCTTT
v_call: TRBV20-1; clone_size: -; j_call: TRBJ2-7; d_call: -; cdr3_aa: CSAPGAPHYEQYF; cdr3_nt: TGCAGTGCCCCGGGGGCCCCCCACTACGAGCAGTACTTC
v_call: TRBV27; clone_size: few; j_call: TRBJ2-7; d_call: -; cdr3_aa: CASSFFGPRGEQYF; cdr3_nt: TGTGCCAGCAGTTTTTTTGGTCCTCGGGGGGAGCAGTACTTC
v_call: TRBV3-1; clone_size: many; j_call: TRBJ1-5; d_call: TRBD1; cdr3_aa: CASSPGTDNQPQHF; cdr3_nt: TGTGCCAGCAGCCCAGGGACAGACAATCAGCCCCAGCATTTT
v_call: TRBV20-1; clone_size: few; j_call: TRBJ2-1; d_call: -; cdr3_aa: CSAAPFEQFF; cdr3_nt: TGCAGTGCAGCCCCGTTTGAGCAGTTCTTC
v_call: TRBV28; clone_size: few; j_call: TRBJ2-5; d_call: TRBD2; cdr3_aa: CASSQRTSGEQETQYF; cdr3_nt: TGTGCCAGCAGTCAACGGACTAGCGGGGAGCAAGAGACCCAGTACTTC
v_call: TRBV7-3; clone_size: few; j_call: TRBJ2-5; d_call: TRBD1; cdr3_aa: CASSRQGAETQYF; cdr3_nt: TGTGCCAGCAGCAGACAGGGTGCGGAGACCCAGTACTTC
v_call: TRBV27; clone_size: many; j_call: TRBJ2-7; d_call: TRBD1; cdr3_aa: CASSPTGTGVPEQYF; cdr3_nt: TGTGCCAGCAGCCCAACCGGGACAGGGGTCCCCGAGCAGTACTTC
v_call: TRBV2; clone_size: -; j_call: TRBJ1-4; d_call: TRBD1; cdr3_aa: CATSFDRGGWKLFF; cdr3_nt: TGTGCCACCTCTTTTGACAGGGGCGGGTGGAAACTGTTTTTT
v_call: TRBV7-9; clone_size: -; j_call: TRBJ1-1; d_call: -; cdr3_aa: CASSLGGWGLPEAFF; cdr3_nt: TGTGCCAGCAGCTTAGGAGGGTGGGGGCTGCCTGAAGCTTTCTTT
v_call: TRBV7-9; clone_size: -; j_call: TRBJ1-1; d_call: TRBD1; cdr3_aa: CASSFLPGQPMNTEAFF; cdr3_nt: TGTGCCAGCAGCTTCTTGCCGGGACAGCCCATGAACACTGAAGCTTTCTTT
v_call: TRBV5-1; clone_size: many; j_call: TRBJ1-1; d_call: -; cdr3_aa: CASSLRRLGTEAFF; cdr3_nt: TGCGCCAGCAGCTTGCGGCGGTTGGGCACTGAAGCTTTCTTT
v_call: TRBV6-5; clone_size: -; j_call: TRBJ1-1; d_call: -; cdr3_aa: CASSPPSGMNTEAFF; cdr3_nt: TGTGCCAGCAGCCCCCCATCGGGAATGAACACTGAAGCTTTCTTT
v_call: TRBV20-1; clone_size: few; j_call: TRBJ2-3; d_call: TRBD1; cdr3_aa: CSARPTGDRATDTQYF; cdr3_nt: TGCAGTGCTAGACCTACCGGGGACAGGGCTACAGATACGCAGTATTTT
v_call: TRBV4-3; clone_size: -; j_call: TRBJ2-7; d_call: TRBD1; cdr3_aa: CASSQVLEGQGALEQYF; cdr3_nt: TGCGCCAGCAGCCAAGTCCTCGAGGGACAGGGGGCCCTCGAGCAGTACTTC
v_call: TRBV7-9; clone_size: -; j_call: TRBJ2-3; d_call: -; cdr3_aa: CASSPFGVTADTQYF; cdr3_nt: TGTGCCAGCAGCCCCTTCGGGGTGACCGCAGATACGCAGTATTTT
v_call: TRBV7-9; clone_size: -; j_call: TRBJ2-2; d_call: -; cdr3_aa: CASSERERGVNTGELFF; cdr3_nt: TGTGCCAGCAGCGAACGAGAAAGGGGAGTAAACACCGGGGAGCTGTTTTTT
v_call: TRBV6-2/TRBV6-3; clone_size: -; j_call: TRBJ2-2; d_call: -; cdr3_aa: CASSFAANTGELFF; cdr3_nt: TGTGCCAGCAGCTTTGCGGCGAACACCGGGGAGCTGTTTTTT
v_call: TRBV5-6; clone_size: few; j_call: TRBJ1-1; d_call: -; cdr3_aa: CASSFSMNTEAFF; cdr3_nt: TGTGCCAGCAGCTTCAGCATGAACACTGAAGCTTTCTTT